The TCR beta chain under discussion was sequenced for a study of shared clonotypes between healthy human individuals. Sequenced by immunoSEQ multiplex PCR; TCRdb stores in-frame clones only, minus some. Found here are some 1,600,000 clones, 95% to 99% of them singletons; the top ten hold around 0.45%. CDR3 length equals 16 residues. The germline V gene encodes CDR1 SGHTA and CDR2 FQGTGA. Trimming shortened V by 1 base and J by 4 bases, and 17 bases separated the two germline ends. Sequencing input: naive CD4+ T cells sorted from blood. The subset is: CD45RA+ positively selected. The gene calls are TRBV7-3 and TRBJ2-7, with D perhaps TRBD1 (5 bases). This receptor was obtained from a man aged 30-40 years in good health. CDR3 amino acids: CASSLSLQGSGYEQYF. CDR3 sequence (DNA): TGTGCCAGCAGCTTAAGTTTGCAGGGCTCTGGGTACGAGCAGTACTTC. Full variable domain (remainder filled in from reference TRBV7-3 and TRBJ2-7): GAGVSQTPSNKVTEKGKYVELRCDPISGHTALYWYRQSLGQGPEFLIYFQGTGAADDSGLPNDRFFAVRPEGSVSTLKIQRTERGDSAVYLCASSLSLQGSGYEQYFGPGTRLTVT.